These 7 T cell receptor beta chains share one sample of origin, sequenced in a study of T cell responses to AZD1222 COVID-19 vaccine. The protocol was immunoSEQ multiplex PCR, while the TCRdb copy is restricted to in-frame clones and leaves out a portion. Counted here are about 75,000 clones, about 87% occurring once; the ten biggest clones make up 9% to 10%. Sample: peripheral blood, taken 28 days after the second dose of the MenACWY control vaccine. Receptors were obtained from an adult who received the MenACWY meningococcal vaccine as a control.

The chain couples TRBV5-8 to TRBJ2-7; D not resolved. The CDR3 is 14 residues long. Germline V CDR1 and CDR2: SGHTS, YDEGEE. Between the trimmed V and J ends, which lost 5 bases and 6 bases, there was a span of 18 bases. CDR3 sequence (DNA): TGTGCCAGCAGGATCGGCAGGTACGGATCCGAGCAGTACTTC. This encodes CASRIGRYGSEQYF.

This clone appeared a single time. The gene calls are TRBV6-5 and TRBJ1-6; perhaps TRBD1 as D (6 bases). Germline lookup yields CDR1 MNHEY and CDR2 SVGAGI. V was shortened by 8 bases and J by 5 bases, with 13 bases between the two germline ends. The CDR3 is made up of 14 amino acids. The CDR3 protein is CASQGTVDNSPLHF. The CDR3 nucleotides read TGTGCCAGCCAGGGGACGGTTGATAATTCACCCCTCCACTTT.

The chain's CDR3 is CASRLDRAGNTIYF. Here the CDR3 DNA reads TGTGCCAGCAGATTGGACAGGGCAGGAAACACCATATATTTT. The V and J genes are TRBV6-5 and TRBJ1-3, with 8 nucleotides matching TRBD1. Germline V gene data show CDR1 as MNHEY and CDR2 as SVGAGI. This CDR3 region has 14 residues. Trimming cost V 6 bases and J 4 bases; bases outside gene matches: 5.

This clone is a singleton in its sample. This CDR3 is CASSRNPTSGGTQYF. CDR3 coding DNA: TGTGCCAGCAGCCGAAACCCGACTAGCGGGGGGACCCAGTACTTC. The rearrangement links TRBV7-7 to TRBJ2-5, with 12 bases that match TRBD2. This CDR3 is built from 15 residues. Germline lookup yields CDR1 SSHAT and CDR2 FNYEAQ (reference sequence). V shed 5 bases and J 7 bases; nucleotides not matched to a gene: 8.

The chain combines TRBV10-2 with TRBJ1-3; D gene ambiguous. This CDR3 is 14 amino acids long. Trimming cost V 6 bases and J 2 bases, with 11 bases left between them. Germline lookup yields CDR1 WSHSY and CDR2 SAAADI. The chain's CDR3 is CASSDKEAGNTIYF. CDR3 DNA: TGCGCCAGCAGCGATAAAGAGGCTGGAAACACCATATATTTT.

This clone occurred a few times. The chain is built from TRBV7-3 and TRBJ2-2; the D call may be TRBD1 or TRBD2 (5 bases each). The germline gives CDR1 SGHTA, CDR2 FQGTGA. The CDR3 contains 14 residues. V dropped 5 bases and J dropped 2 bases, with 9 bases sitting between them. CDR3 sequence (DNA): TGTGCCAGCAGCGAGGGGCTAAACACCGGGGAGCTGTTTTTT. As protein: CASSEGLNTGELFF.

CDR3 DNA: TGTGCCAGCAGCGAATATGGACTAGCGGGGGGGCGCGGGGAGCTGTTTTTT. It translates to CASSEYGLAGGRGELFF. V gene TRBV7-8 combines with J gene TRBJ2-2, with TRBD2 matching over 15 bases. The CDR3 has 17 amino acids. V shed 5 bases and J 7 bases; nucleotides not matched to a gene: 8. Germline V gene lookup returns CDR1 SGHVS and CDR2 FQNEAQ. Full variable domain (outside the CDR3, taken from reference TRBV7-8 and TRBJ2-2): GAGVSQSPRYKVAKRGQDVALRCDPISGHVSLFWYQQALGQGPEFLTYFQNEAQLDKSGLPSDRFFAERPEGSVSTLKIQRTQQEDSAVYLCASSEYGLAGGRGELFFGEGSRLTVL.